The rows below give T cell receptor beta chains drawn from one sample of a study of T cells in Graves' hyperthyroidism and ophthalmopathy. MiXCR, applied by TCRdb to the multiplex PCR reads, yields one record per CDR3 protein. The sample comprises approximately 700,000 distinct CDR3 sequences, over 15% of which are singletons, and roughly 8% rests with the top ten. Material: blood. The receptors were sampled from a man between 18 and 35 years old with Graves' hyperthyroidism. CDR3s include the opening cysteine and the closing phenylalanine or tryptophan.

cdr3_length	v_call	j_call	cdr3_aa
14	TRBV2	TRBJ2-6	CASSGHSGANVLTF
15	TRBV2	TRBJ2-3	CASRADRVGTDTQYF
13	TRBV29-1	TRBJ1-2	CSMGLGGAGGYTF
13	TRBV20-1	TRBJ2-3	CSAPADSTDTQYF
15	TRBV12-3/TRBV12-4	TRBJ1-2	CASSVRRAANYGYTF
16	TRBV20-1	TRBJ2-1	CSARGLAGGNYNEQFF
13	TRBV24-1	TRBJ1-1	CATSDSFSTEAFF
15	TRBV7-6	TRBJ2-1	CASSFQAGVKGEQFF
15	TRBV30	TRBJ2-2	CAWSVDGGGTGELFF
11	TRBV2	TRBJ1-5	CASAGDQPQHF
15	TRBV3-1	TRBJ2-5	CASSHAGTDQETQYF
15	TRBV13	TRBJ2-1	CASSLITSGMNEQFF
15	TRBV7-9	TRBJ2-1	CASNPRRGSYNEQFF
16	TRBV19	TRBJ2-5	CASSPTGTSGIGTQYF
16	TRBV7-9	TRBJ1-2	CASSLGGQGKSYGYTF
14	TRBV10-3	TRBJ2-3	CAIRWTSGTDTQYF
13	TRBV28	TRBJ2-2	CASSLWGTGELFF
15	TRBV3-1	TRBJ2-5	CASSQSPGNQETQYF
15	TRBV5-6	TRBJ2-3	CASSLGTGKYDTQYF
17	TRBV3-1	TRBJ2-2	CASSQVTSGRITGELFF
13	TRBV3-1	TRBJ2-7	CASSRDNLGEQYF
14	TRBV5-6	TRBJ2-5	CASSLSQGEETQYF
13	TRBV30	TRBJ1-4	CAWVRDGNEKLFF
15	TRBV24-1	TRBJ2-1	CATSDLQGALNEQFF
13	TRBV30	TRBJ1-2	CAWSAGAYYGYTF
14	TRBV2	TRBJ2-3	CASSRTSRTDTQYF
16	TRBV28	TRBJ2-1	CASSPLTGGYYNEQFF
14	TRBV6-9	TRBJ1-5	CASSSDSPRQPQHF
14	TRBV7-2	TRBJ1-1	CASSPRVRALKAFF
15	TRBV13	TRBJ2-1	CASSLGLANSNEQFF
15	TRBV27	TRBJ2-3	CASSRAWGHTDTQYF
13	TRBV5-8	TRBJ2-4	CASSKGEGDIQYF
15	TRBV30	TRBJ2-2	CAWRVPGANTGELFF
14	TRBV2	TRBJ1-1	CASSPGAMNTEAFF
14	TRBV19	TRBJ1-2	CASSMGGQPYGYTF
15	TRBV27	TRBJ1-1	CASSPRTGTNTEAFF
15	TRBV27	TRBJ2-7	CASTPSIASPDEQYF
14	TRBV10-1	TRBJ2-7	CASSETGRTYEQYF
14	TRBV7-9	TRBJ2-1	CASTRGGSYNEQFF
14	TRBV20-1	TRBJ2-2	CSATGTLNTGELFF
16	TRBV7-8	TRBJ2-7	CASSLAVLAGAYEQYF
15	TRBV12-3/TRBV12-4	TRBJ2-5	CASSQVGGYVETQYF
15	TRBV6-1	TRBJ2-7	CASSGRTGGSYEQYF
19	TRBV28	TRBJ2-3	CASSFETSGRIMDTDTQYF
15	TRBV11-2	TRBJ2-5	CASSFLGLAEETQYF
13	TRBV29-1	TRBJ1-1	CSVHPDRATEAFF
17	TRBV27	TRBJ2-2	CTSSGRLAGVWTGELFF
12	TRBV29-1	TRBJ2-1	CSSGLPYNEQFF
15	TRBV6-1	TRBJ1-3	CASNLSRSSGNTIYF
14	TRBV11-2	TRBJ2-7	CASSPFRGIHEQYF
12	TRBV29-1	TRBJ2-1	CSVGTGGGEQFF
12	TRBV20-1	TRBJ2-3	CSANVATDTQYF
15	TRBV9	TRBJ1-2	CASSVATGGNYGYTF
15	TRBV12-3/TRBV12-4	TRBJ1-2	CASSIDGQANYGYTF
14	TRBV29-1	TRBJ2-7	CSVETAGSSYEQYF
14	TRBV2	TRBJ1-4	CASSEWGANEKLFF
14	TRBV11-2	TRBJ2-4	CASSYGGGTGFQYF
13	TRBV20-1	TRBJ2-3	CSANGQGTDTQYF
11	TRBV28	TRBJ1-2	CASSYTGGYTF
15	TRBV25-1	TRBJ2-7	CASSDPGQGFDEQYF